These T cell receptor beta chains were read from a single sample in a study of tumor-infiltrating lymphocytes in localized non-small cell lung cancer. Sequencing was performed with immunoSEQ multiplex PCR; in TCRdb, only in-frame clones are kept and a portion is missing. The top ten clones hold roughly three fifths of a sample with 4,900 or so clones, approximately 72% of them seen once. Sequencing was performed on lung tumor tissue. These receptors all come from a human donor with non-small cell lung cancer. The conserved cysteine and the conserved F or W are not part of the CDR3 here.

v_gene,j_gene,CDR3aa
TRBV5-8,TRBJ2-5,ASSGLAVQETQY
TRBV9,TRBJ2-3,ASSVDGGTDTQY
TRBV5-1,.,ASSGTDSYEQY
TRBV4-1,TRBJ2-7,ASSQELTYEQY
TRBV4-2,TRBJ1-2,ASSQDGTRTFYT
TRBV7-9,TRBJ2-3,ASSLPLRGSTDTQY
TRBV4-1,TRBJ2-5,ASSQDEGTRETQY
TRBV9,TRBJ2-3,ASRPRDSSTDTQY
TRBV27,TRBJ2-3,ASRELTGHTQY
TRBV4-3,TRBJ2-1,ASSQGNPSDEQF
TRBV28,TRBJ1-2,ASTGGYGYT
TRBV10-2,TRBJ1-2,ASSESRGRHYGYT
TRBV25-1,TRBJ1-1,ASSEGFRGQTEAF
TRBV7-6,TRBJ2-2,ASSRDLNTGELF
TRBV4-3,TRBJ2-1,ASSQDGGGGVPYNEQF
TRBV7-2,TRBJ1-5,ASSPRSGNNQPQH
TRBV7-2,TRBJ2-2,ASSLVPLASTGELF
TRBV6-5,TRBJ1-5,ASWEGGSNQPQH
TRBV10-3,TRBJ1-5,AISDIRVGQPQH
TRBV11-2,TRBJ1-4,ASRKTGGDEKLF
TRBV5-1,TRBJ2-5,ASSSGRGTAQETQY
TRBV6-7,TRBJ1-2,ASSLGADYGYT
TRBV19,TRBJ1-4,ATTLGQGAEKLF
TRBV30,TRBJ2-5,AWSEGFLTVQTQY
TRBV7-9,TRBJ2-3,ASSFVSGQPSTDTQY
TRBV29-1,TRBJ1-2,SVPGGGRNYGYT
TRBV19,TRBJ1-2,ASSRNYGYT
TRBV2,TRBJ2-2,ASSESFRTGELF
TRBV7-8,TRBJ2-5,ASSWGQPFQETQY
TRBV7-2,TRBJ2-7,ASSLDGQNYEQY
TRBV19,TRBJ2-3,ASSTGGGADTQY
TRBV13,TRBJ1-1,ASSLPWRRNTEAF
TRBV7-9,TRBJ1-4,ASSLGTGGQEKLF
TRBV5-4,TRBJ2-1,ASSLGAASSYNEQF
TRBV7-2,TRBJ2-3,ASSPLAEQDTQY
TRBV10-3,TRBJ2-1,AISESGSSYNEQF
TRBV7-9,TRBJ2-4,ASSYRTFTNIQY
TRBV30,TRBJ1-4,AWSVPGGEKLF
TRBV5-5,TRBJ2-7,ASRRGQGGIYEQY
TRBV11-3,TRBJ2-3,ASSPGGGPTDTQY
TRBV6-5,TRBJ2-1,ASADRGRMNEQF
TRBV6-1,TRBJ1-1,ASSLDVLREAF
TRBV30,TRBJ1-3,AWRSGNTIY
TRBV7-2,TRBJ1-5,ASSLGGQLNQPQH
TRBV15,TRBJ1-1,ATSRDPTGEAF
TRBV7-2,TRBJ1-2,ASSFSAGTGVYGYT
TRBV4-3,TRBJ2-2,ASSRTANTGELF
TRBV10-3,TRBJ2-3,AISGQPYTDTQY
TRBV9,TRBJ1-1,ASSVGGAGADTEAF
TRBV13,TRBJ1-2,ASSLGADYGYT
TRBV25-1,TRBJ1-2,ASSLGADYGYT
TRBV9,TRBJ2-3,ASSVAFGGRGDTDTQY
TRBV15,TRBJ2-2,ATSRTGLAGENTGELF
TRBV6-5,TRBJ1-2,ASSERKTEYGYT
TRBV2,TRBJ1-4,ASTRGKEKLF